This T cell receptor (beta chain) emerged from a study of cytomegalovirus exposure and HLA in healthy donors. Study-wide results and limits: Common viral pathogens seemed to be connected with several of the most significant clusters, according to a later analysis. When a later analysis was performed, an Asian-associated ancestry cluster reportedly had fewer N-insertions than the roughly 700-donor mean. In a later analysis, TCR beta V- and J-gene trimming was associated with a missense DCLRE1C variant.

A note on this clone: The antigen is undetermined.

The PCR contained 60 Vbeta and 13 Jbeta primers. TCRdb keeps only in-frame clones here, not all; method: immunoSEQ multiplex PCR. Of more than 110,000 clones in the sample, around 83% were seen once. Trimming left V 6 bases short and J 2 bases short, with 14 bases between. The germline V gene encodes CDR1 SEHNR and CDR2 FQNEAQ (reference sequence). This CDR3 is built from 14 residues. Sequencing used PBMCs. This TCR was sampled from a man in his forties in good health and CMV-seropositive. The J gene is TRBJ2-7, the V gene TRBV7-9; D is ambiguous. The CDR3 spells CASSLVDGAYEQYF. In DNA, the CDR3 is TGTGCCAGCAGTCTCGTCGATGGAGCCTACGAGCAGTACTTC.